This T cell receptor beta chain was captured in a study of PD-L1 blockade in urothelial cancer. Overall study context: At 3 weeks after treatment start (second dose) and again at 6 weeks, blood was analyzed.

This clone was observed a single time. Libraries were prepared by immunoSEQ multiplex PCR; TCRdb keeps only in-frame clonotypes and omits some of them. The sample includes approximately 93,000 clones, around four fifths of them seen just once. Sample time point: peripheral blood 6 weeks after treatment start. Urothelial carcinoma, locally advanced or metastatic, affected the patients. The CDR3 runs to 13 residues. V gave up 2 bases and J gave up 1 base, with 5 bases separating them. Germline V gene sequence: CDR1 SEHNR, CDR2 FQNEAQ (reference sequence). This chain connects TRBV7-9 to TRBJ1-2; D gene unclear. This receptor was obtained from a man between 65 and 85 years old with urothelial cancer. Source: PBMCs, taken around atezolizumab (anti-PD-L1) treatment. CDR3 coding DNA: TGTGCCAGCAGCTTAAGCCTTAACTATGGCTACACCTTC. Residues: CASSLSLNYGYTF.